Listed below are T cell receptor beta chains from one sample, sequenced in a study of spatial heterogeneity in lung cancer. TCRdb itself ran the 5' RACE reads through MiXCR, one entry per CDR3 protein. Of 24,000 or so distinct CDR3 sequences listed, 8.8% are singletons. The sequenced sample was lung tumor tissue, obtained at surgery. Source of these receptors: a male donor with early-stage non-small cell lung cancer. The CDR3 runs from the conserved cysteine through the conserved F or W. Fields, in order: clone size, V gene, D gene, J gene, CDR3 protein, CDR3 DNA. The D gene is left open where the match is weak. Expanded clones are given a class, and other clones once, few, many or no size at all.

abundance: many
v_gene: TRBV20-1
d_gene: TRBD1
j_gene: TRBJ1-1
CDR3aa: CSARALDRAVWNTEAFF
CDR3nt: TGCAGTGCTAGGGCCCTGGACAGGGCGGTTTGGAACACTGAAGCTTTCTTT

abundance: many
v_gene: TRBV7-9
d_gene: NA
j_gene: TRBJ2-2
CDR3aa: CASRAGATNTGELFF
CDR3nt: TGTGCCTCTAGGGCGGGGGCGACAAACACCGGGGAGCTGTTTTTT

abundance: many
v_gene: TRBV28
d_gene: NA
j_gene: TRBJ1-2
CDR3aa: CASARTRGTGDYGYTF
CDR3nt: TGTGCCAGCGCCCGAACCCGCGGGACGGGAGACTATGGCTACACCTTC

abundance: few
v_gene: TRBV5-1
d_gene: TRBD2
j_gene: TRBJ2-2
CDR3aa: CASSLSLAGEGELFF
CDR3nt: TGCGCCAGCAGCTTGTCGCTAGCGGGAGAAGGGGAGCTGTTTTTT

abundance: many
v_gene: TRBV29-1
d_gene: TRBD1
j_gene: TRBJ1-2
CDR3aa: CSVGQGWETNYGYTF
CDR3nt: TGCAGCGTTGGACAGGGGTGGGAAACGAACTATGGCTACACCTTC

abundance: many
v_gene: TRBV5-1
d_gene: TRBD1
j_gene: TRBJ2-4
CDR3aa: CASSPGPGTGSRAKNIQYF
CDR3nt: TGCGCCAGCAGCCCAGGTCCCGGGACAGGGTCGAGGGCCAAAAACATTCAGTACTTC

abundance: medium-sized
v_gene: TRBV6-1
d_gene: NA
j_gene: TRBJ1-6
CDR3aa: CASRGGLYNSPLHF
CDR3nt: TGTGCCAGCAGAGGCGGGCTGTATAATTCACCCCTCCACTTT

abundance: NA
v_gene: TRBV6-2/TRBV6-3
d_gene: NA
j_gene: TRBJ2-3
CDR3aa: CASSRPPSEDTQYF
CDR3nt: TGTGCCAGCAGCCGGCCGCCTAGCGAGGATACGCAGTATTTT

abundance: NA
v_gene: TRBV29-1
d_gene: TRBD2
j_gene: TRBJ2-3
CDR3aa: CSVGLAGGPLDTQYF
CDR3nt: TGCAGCGTGGGCCTAGCGGGGGGGCCCCTTGATACGCAGTATTTT

abundance: few
v_gene: TRBV9
d_gene: NA
j_gene: TRBJ1-2
CDR3aa: CASSVAGANYGYTF
CDR3nt: TGTGCCAGCAGCGTAGCAGGGGCTAACTATGGCTACACCTTC

abundance: many
v_gene: TRBV6-2/TRBV6-3
d_gene: NA
j_gene: TRBJ2-2
CDR3aa: CASSYGFTGELFF
CDR3nt: TGTGCCAGCAGTTACGGGTTCACCGGGGAGCTGTTTTTT

abundance: many
v_gene: TRBV28
d_gene: NA
j_gene: TRBJ2-1
CDR3aa: CASSLSGTPRGNEQFF
CDR3nt: TGTGCCAGCAGTCTCTCCGGGACACCTCGGGGGAATGAGCAGTTCTTC

abundance: few
v_gene: TRBV20-1
d_gene: NA
j_gene: TRBJ2-1
CDR3aa: CSATRTLGDEQFF
CDR3nt: TGCAGTGCTACCAGGACACTCGGCGATGAGCAGTTCTTC

abundance: NA
v_gene: TRBV13
d_gene: NA
j_gene: TRBJ2-2
CDR3aa: CASSLKQGINTGELFF
CDR3nt: TGTGCCAGCAGCTTGAAGCAAGGGATCAACACCGGGGAGCTGTTTTTT

abundance: NA
v_gene: TRBV28
d_gene: TRBD2
j_gene: TRBJ2-1
CDR3aa: CASSPEASGPYNEQFF
CDR3nt: TGTGCCAGCAGCCCAGAGGCTAGCGGCCCCTACAATGAGCAGTTCTTC

abundance: many
v_gene: TRBV7-2
d_gene: NA
j_gene: TRBJ1-2
CDR3aa: CASSLDRTDGYTF
CDR3nt: TGTGCCAGCAGCTTAGATAGGACAGATGGCTACACCTTC

abundance: many
v_gene: TRBV7-9
d_gene: NA
j_gene: TRBJ1-3
CDR3aa: CASEEGLGVVTIYF
CDR3nt: TGTGCCAGCGAGGAGGGACTGGGGGTTGTCACCATATATTTT

abundance: NA
v_gene: TRBV20-1
d_gene: NA
j_gene: TRBJ1-4
CDR3aa: CSARDPRDNEKLFF
CDR3nt: TGCAGTGCTAGAGACCCAAGGGATAATGAAAAACTGTTTTTT

abundance: many
v_gene: TRBV7-3
d_gene: NA
j_gene: TRBJ1-1
CDR3aa: CASSSGLAAEAFF
CDR3nt: TGTGCCAGCAGCTCCGGCCTCGCCGCTGAAGCTTTCTTT

abundance: many
v_gene: TRBV27
d_gene: TRBD1
j_gene: TRBJ1-2
CDR3aa: CASSFVDRGDGYTF
CDR3nt: TGTGCCAGCAGTTTCGTGGACAGGGGAGATGGCTACACCTTC

abundance: large
v_gene: TRBV10-2
d_gene: TRBD1
j_gene: TRBJ1-5
CDR3aa: CASRQGAEGQPQHF
CDR3nt: TGCGCCAGCAGACAGGGGGCGGAGGGTCAGCCCCAGCATTTT

abundance: many
v_gene: TRBV5-1
d_gene: TRBD2
j_gene: TRBJ2-2
CDR3aa: CASSSGLAGDRELFF
CDR3nt: TGCGCCAGCAGTTCGGGACTAGCGGGAGACAGGGAGCTGTTTTTT

abundance: NA
v_gene: TRBV27
d_gene: NA
j_gene: TRBJ2-1
CDR3aa: CASSPSTGSYNEQFF
CDR3nt: TGTGCCAGCAGTCCGTCGACTGGATCCTACAATGAGCAGTTCTTC

abundance: many
v_gene: TRBV7-2
d_gene: NA
j_gene: TRBJ1-1
CDR3aa: CASSFWGRGTEAFF
CDR3nt: TGTGCCAGCAGCTTTTGGGGGCGCGGAACTGAAGCTTTCTTT

abundance: many
v_gene: TRBV4-2
d_gene: NA
j_gene: TRBJ1-4
CDR3aa: CASSLRPGGREKLFF
CDR3nt: TGTGCCAGCAGCCTACGACCGGGAGGTAGGGAAAAACTGTTTTTT

abundance: many
v_gene: TRBV29-1
d_gene: NA
j_gene: TRBJ1-4
CDR3aa: CSVGRRMNEKLFF
CDR3nt: TGCAGCGTTGGAAGAAGGATGAATGAAAAACTGTTTTTT

abundance: many
v_gene: TRBV28
d_gene: NA
j_gene: TRBJ1-2
CDR3aa: CASLRGDNYGYTF
CDR3nt: TGTGCCAGCCTTCGCGGGGATAACTATGGCTACACCTTC

abundance: many
v_gene: TRBV7-9
d_gene: NA
j_gene: TRBJ2-3
CDR3aa: CASSSLDLPDTQYF
CDR3nt: TGTGCCAGCAGTTCCCTGGACCTCCCAGATACGCAGTATTTT

abundance: few
v_gene: TRBV3-1
d_gene: NA
j_gene: TRBJ2-3
CDR3aa: CASSQVGPTGDTQYF
CDR3nt: TGTGCCAGCAGCCAAGTAGGACCCACGGGAGATACGCAGTATTTT

abundance: many
v_gene: TRBV28
d_gene: TRBD1
j_gene: TRBJ2-5
CDR3aa: CASRLQGTEAQYF
CDR3nt: TGTGCCAGCAGGCTACAGGGGACCGAGGCCCAGTACTTC

abundance: many
v_gene: TRBV7-9
d_gene: TRBD1
j_gene: TRBJ2-7
CDR3aa: CASSTTGTGYNEQYF
CDR3nt: TGTGCCAGCAGCACGACCGGGACAGGGTATAACGAGCAGTACTTC

abundance: many
v_gene: TRBV6-5
d_gene: NA
j_gene: TRBJ1-1
CDR3aa: CASSYAVSLNTEAFF
CDR3nt: TGTGCCAGCAGTTACGCGGTTAGCTTGAACACTGAAGCTTTCTTT

abundance: many
v_gene: TRBV7-9
d_gene: NA
j_gene: TRBJ2-5
CDR3aa: CASSLGPGRETQYF
CDR3nt: TGTGCCAGCAGCTTGGGTCCGGGGAGGGAGACCCAGTACTTC

abundance: many
v_gene: TRBV6-5
d_gene: NA
j_gene: TRBJ2-7
CDR3aa: CASTGTNPPYEQYF
CDR3nt: TGTGCCAGCACCGGGACCAATCCTCCCTACGAGCAGTACTTC

abundance: many
v_gene: TRBV11-2
d_gene: NA
j_gene: TRBJ2-5
CDR3aa: CASSLTGAHQETQYF
CDR3nt: TGTGCCAGCAGCTTAACGGGGGCGCACCAAGAGACCCAGTACTTC

abundance: many
v_gene: TRBV20-1
d_gene: NA
j_gene: TRBJ1-2
CDR3aa: CSARGGTYYGYTF
CDR3nt: TGCAGTGCTAGAGGGGGGACCTACTATGGCTACACCTTC

abundance: many
v_gene: TRBV20-1
d_gene: NA
j_gene: TRBJ1-5
CDR3aa: CSAREGRQISNQPQHF
CDR3nt: TGCAGTGCCAGGGAGGGAAGACAGATTAGCAATCAGCCCCAGCATTTT